These 6 T cell receptor beta chains originate from one sample sequenced in a study of blood T cell repertoires in COVID-19 (dated by TCRdb to 2018 to 2020). The library was prepared using the immunoSEQ multiplex PCR assay. TCRdb's version of the immuneACCESS table is confined to in-frame rearrangements and falls short of the full clone set. An unresolved V gene accounts for under half of the shortfall where checked; the remainder is of unknown origin. In all, the sample holds more than 55,000 clones, and 80% to 85% of those were seen once. About 9.8% of the sample belongs to the ten largest clones. The sample consisted of peripheral blood. The receptor set was obtained from a woman of 80 years or more with acute or convalescent COVID-19.

V gene TRBV11-2 combines with J gene TRBJ1-2, with D perhaps TRBD1 (6 bases). The CDR3 is 14 amino acids. Trimming stripped 1 base from V and 6 bases from J, with 12 bases between. Germline V lookup: CDR1 SGHAT, CDR2 FQNNGV. CDR3 residues: CASSLVANRDGYTF. The CDR3 DNA reads as TGTGCCAGCAGCTTAGTAGCGAACAGGGATGGCTACACCTTC.

The genes are TRBV5-4 and TRBJ1-6, with D unresolved. The CDR3 contains 14 residues. The germline V gene encodes CDR1 SGHNT and CDR2 YYREEE (reference sequence). Trimming pared 6 bases from V and 5 bases from J, leaving 12 bases between. The CDR3 nucleotides read TGTGCCAGCACTACCGGGTCTAATAATTCACCCCTCCACTTT. This translates into CASTTGSNNSPLHF.

The chain has TRBV30 and TRBJ2-7, with 8 bases fitting TRBD2. Germline V CDR1 and CDR2: GTSNPN, SVGIG (reference sequence). Trimming removed 2 bases from V and 6 bases from J; junction bases left unmatched: 6. The CDR3 has 13 amino acids. The CDR3 nucleotides are TGTGCCTGGAGTCTTAGCGGGGTACGCGAGCAGTACTTC. Translation gives CAWSLSGVREQYF.

The gene calls are TRBV3-1 (or the pseudogene TRBV3-2) and TRBJ1-5; 8 positions agree with TRBD1. The CDR3 consists of 15 residues. The ends lost 4 bases at V and 1 base at J; junction bases unmatched: 3. Germline CDR1 LGHDT, CDR2 YNNKEL (reference sequence). The CDR3 DNA is TGTGCCAGCAGCCCACGACAGGGGAGCAATCAGCCCCAGCATTTT. Its translation: CASSPRQGSNQPQHF.

CDR3 DNA sequence: TGTGCCAGCATTATCGACAGACAAGAGACCCAGTACTTC. Its translation: CASIIDRQETQYF. The rearrangement joins TRBV2 to TRBJ2-5; TRBD1 is a possible D gene (5 bases). This CDR3 contains 13 residues. Germline lookup yields CDR1 SNHLY and CDR2 FYNNEI. Trimming took off 7 bases at V and 2 bases at J, with 11 bases between the two ends.

This clone was counted only a few times. The rearrangement joins TRBV4-2 to TRBJ2-7; maybe TRBD1 (5 bases). Trimming took off 1 base at V and 4 bases at J, with 11 bases between the two ends. The CDR3 loop spans 14 amino acids. The germline V gene encodes CDR1 LGHNA and CDR2 YNFKEQ. CDR3 sequence (DNA): TGTGCCAGCAGCCAAGGTACAGGAAGATACGAGCAGTACTTC. The encoded protein is CASSQGTGRYEQYF.